A selection of T cell receptor beta chains follows, all from one sample in a study of early T cells in non-severe SARS-CoV-2 infection. TCRdb re-called the 5' RACE reads through MiXCR, storing one row per CDR3 protein. The top ten hold 10% of the sample, which has tens of thousands of distinct CDR3 sequences, about 4.7% seen once. Specimen: whole blood. The receptors were gathered from an adult who was a healthcare worker with PCR-confirmed SARS-CoV-2 infection or an uninfected control (not recorded which). Both conserved end residues are part of each CDR3. The order of the fields is V gene, J gene, clone size, D gene, CDR3 protein, CDR3 DNA. A D gene is named only where the DNA matches it firmly. Clone size appears in some rows only: once, few, many, or a class for an expanded clone.

V gene: TRBV7-8; J gene: TRBJ1-1; clone size: many; D gene: .; CDR3 protein: CASSSTNYGGNTEVFF; CDR3 DNA: TGTGCCAGCAGCTCCACAAATTATGGGGGGAACACTGAAGTTTTCTTT
V gene: TRBV29-1; J gene: TRBJ2-5; clone size: many; D gene: .; CDR3 protein: CSASHKPQETQYF; CDR3 DNA: TGCAGCGCCTCTCATAAACCTCAAGAGACCCAGTACTTC
V gene: TRBV5-1; J gene: TRBJ2-1; clone size: few; D gene: .; CDR3 protein: CASSLVPGIWRGARSSYNEQFF; CDR3 DNA: TGCGCCAGCAGCTTGGTACCCGGCATCTGGAGAGGGGCCCGGAGCTCCTACAATGAGCAGTTCTTC
V gene: TRBV15; J gene: TRBJ2-1; clone size: .; D gene: .; CDR3 protein: CATEGLFLNEQFF; CDR3 DNA: TGTGCCACCGAGGGGCTCTTTCTTAATGAGCAGTTCTTC
V gene: TRBV5-6; J gene: TRBJ2-2; clone size: .; D gene: .; CDR3 protein: CASSLGFNAGELFF; CDR3 DNA: TGTGCCAGCAGCTTGGGTTTTAATGCCGGGGAGCTGTTTTTT
V gene: TRBV20-1; J gene: TRBJ2-7; clone size: many; D gene: TRBD2; CDR3 protein: CSASGFRGGSYEQYF; CDR3 DNA: TGCAGTGCTAGCGGTTTCCGCGGCGGGAGCTACGAGCAGTACTTC
V gene: TRBV10-2; J gene: TRBJ2-1; clone size: .; D gene: .; CDR3 protein: CASSAGGQRQFF; CDR3 DNA: TGCGCCAGCAGTGCTGGGGGGCAGAGGCAGTTCTTC
V gene: TRBV5-1; J gene: TRBJ2-2; clone size: many; D gene: .; CDR3 protein: CASSLDSTTGELFF; CDR3 DNA: TGCGCCAGCAGCTTGGACAGTACGACCGGGGAGCTGTTTTTT
V gene: TRBV6-2/TRBV6-3; J gene: TRBJ2-3; clone size: medium-sized; D gene: TRBD2; CDR3 protein: CASSYSRTSGRLF; CDR3 DNA: TGTGCCAGCAGTTACTCGAGGACTAGCGGCCGTCTTTTT
V gene: TRBV29-1; J gene: TRBJ2-1; clone size: many; D gene: .; CDR3 protein: CSVDTDLSSYEQFF; CDR3 DNA: TGCAGCGTTGACACCGACCTCTCGTCGTATGAGCAGTTCTTC
V gene: TRBV13; J gene: TRBJ1-5; clone size: medium-sized; D gene: .; CDR3 protein: CASSLGSSPQHF; CDR3 DNA: TGTGCCAGCAGCTTAGGGTCATCACCCCAGCATTTT
V gene: TRBV7-2; J gene: TRBJ2-3; clone size: few; D gene: .; CDR3 protein: CASSLSSPGKDTQYF; CDR3 DNA: TGTGCCAGCAGCTTGAGTAGCCCTGGCAAAGATACGCAGTATTTT
V gene: TRBV20-1; J gene: TRBJ2-7; clone size: many; D gene: TRBD2; CDR3 protein: CSALGLADEQYF; CDR3 DNA: TGCAGTGCCCTCGGACTAGCGGACGAGCAGTACTTC
V gene: TRBV5-6; J gene: TRBJ2-1; clone size: many; D gene: TRBD2; CDR3 protein: CAISTSGSYNEQFF; CDR3 DNA: TGTGCCATATCTACTAGCGGGAGTTACAATGAGCAGTTCTTC
V gene: TRBV7-3; J gene: TRBJ2-7; clone size: many; D gene: .; CDR3 protein: CASSLNRVDSSIYEQYF; CDR3 DNA: TGTGCCAGCAGCTTAAATCGGGTAGACAGCTCCATCTACGAGCAGTACTTC
V gene: TRBV14; J gene: TRBJ1-1; clone size: .; D gene: TRBD1; CDR3 protein: CASSHDRGIHTEAFF; CDR3 DNA: TGTGCCAGCAGCCATGACAGGGGGATTCACACTGAAGCTTTCTTT
V gene: TRBV29-1; J gene: TRBJ2-1; clone size: few; D gene: TRBD1; CDR3 protein: CSVRQGLNEQFF; CDR3 DNA: TGCAGCGTCCGACAGGGTCTGAATGAGCAGTTCTTC
V gene: TRBV20-1; J gene: TRBJ2-7; clone size: many; D gene: .; CDR3 protein: CSAYGTGNYEQYF; CDR3 DNA: TGCAGTGCCTATGGGACGGGAAACTACGAGCAGTACTTC
V gene: TRBV2; J gene: TRBJ2-7; clone size: .; D gene: .; CDR3 protein: CASSGWERQYF; CDR3 DNA: TGTGCCAGCAGTGGGTGGGAGAGGCAGTACTTC
V gene: TRBV6-6; J gene: TRBJ2-3; clone size: few; D gene: .; CDR3 protein: CASSYRGDTQYF; CDR3 DNA: TGTGCCAGCAGTTACCGGGGGGATACGCAGTATTTT
V gene: TRBV24-1; J gene: TRBJ2-2; clone size: few; D gene: TRBD2; CDR3 protein: CATSDPSGFNTGELFF; CDR3 DNA: TGTGCCACCAGTGACCCTAGCGGGTTTAACACCGGGGAGCTGTTTTTT
V gene: TRBV5-4; J gene: TRBJ2-3; clone size: many; D gene: .; CDR3 protein: CASSLDLGGTDTQYF; CDR3 DNA: TGTGCCAGCAGCTTGGATCTCGGGGGCACAGATACGCAGTATTTT
V gene: TRBV5-1; J gene: TRBJ1-1; clone size: .; D gene: .; CDR3 protein: CASSEPGTYTEAFF; CDR3 DNA: TGCGCCAGCAGCGAACCAGGGACGTACACTGAAGCTTTCTTT
V gene: TRBV12-3/TRBV12-4; J gene: TRBJ2-4; clone size: .; D gene: .; CDR3 protein: CASSFYPSVPYF; CDR3 DNA: TGTGCCAGCAGTTTTTATCCGTCTGTTCCGTACTTC
V gene: TRBV7-9; J gene: TRBJ1-1; clone size: many; D gene: .; CDR3 protein: CASSWDRDTEAFF; CDR3 DNA: TGTGCCAGCAGCTGGGACCGAGACACTGAAGCTTTCTTT
V gene: TRBV5-1; J gene: TRBJ2-7; clone size: many; D gene: .; CDR3 protein: CASSSILGPLRGEQYF; CDR3 DNA: TGCGCCAGCAGCTCCATCCTGGGACCCCTCCGGGGCGAGCAGTACTTC
V gene: TRBV2; J gene: TRBJ1-1; clone size: many; D gene: TRBD1; CDR3 protein: CASRLGQGAGNTEAFF; CDR3 DNA: TGTGCCAGCAGATTGGGACAGGGGGCAGGGAACACTGAAGCTTTCTTT
V gene: TRBV7-9; J gene: TRBJ2-1; clone size: few; D gene: .; CDR3 protein: CASSLGAPGRLKNNEQFF; CDR3 DNA: TGTGCCAGCAGCTTAGGAGCCCCGGGACGACTCAAAAACAATGAGCAGTTCTTC
V gene: TRBV20-1; J gene: TRBJ1-3; clone size: .; D gene: .; CDR3 protein: CSARDFLSGNTIYF; CDR3 DNA: TGCAGTGCTAGGGACTTTCTAAGCGGAAACACCATATATTTT
V gene: TRBV19; J gene: TRBJ1-5; clone size: many; D gene: .; CDR3 protein: CASSQGKKQPQHF; CDR3 DNA: TGTGCCAGTAGTCAGGGTAAGAAGCAGCCCCAGCATTTT
V gene: TRBV12-3/TRBV12-4; J gene: TRBJ2-5; clone size: many; D gene: TRBD1; CDR3 protein: CASSSGGRQETQYF; CDR3 DNA: TGTGCCAGCAGCTCAGGGGGCAGGCAAGAGACCCAGTACTTC
V gene: TRBV6-5; J gene: TRBJ2-3; clone size: many; D gene: .; CDR3 protein: CASSRDFVGVSDTQYF; CDR3 DNA: TGTGCCAGCAGTCGGGACTTTGTAGGGGTATCAGATACGCAGTATTTT
V gene: TRBV28; J gene: TRBJ2-7; clone size: few; D gene: .; CDR3 protein: CASSLGGYGFGEQYF; CDR3 DNA: TGTGCCAGCAGTTTAGGAGGGTATGGGTTCGGCGAGCAGTACTTC
V gene: TRBV6-1; J gene: TRBJ2-7; clone size: .; D gene: TRBD1; CDR3 protein: CASRPGQGLYEQYF; CDR3 DNA: TGTGCCAGCAGACCGGGACAGGGACTCTACGAGCAGTACTTC
V gene: TRBV5-1; J gene: TRBJ2-7; clone size: few; D gene: .; CDR3 protein: CASSPSGNPYEQYF; CDR3 DNA: TGCGCCAGCAGCCCATCAGGGAATCCCTACGAGCAGTACTTC
V gene: TRBV7-8; J gene: TRBJ2-7; clone size: once; D gene: TRBD1; CDR3 protein: CASRPRTGDFYEQYF; CDR3 DNA: TGTGCCAGCAGACCCCGGACAGGGGATTTTTACGAGCAGTACTTC
V gene: TRBV30; J gene: TRBJ1-5; clone size: many; D gene: .; CDR3 protein: CAWSGQSNQPQHF; CDR3 DNA: TGTGCCTGGAGTGGACAGAGCAATCAGCCCCAGCATTTT
V gene: TRBV20-1; J gene: TRBJ2-4; clone size: few; D gene: TRBD1; CDR3 protein: CSAREDRVQYF; CDR3 DNA: TGCAGTGCTAGAGAGGACAGGGTACAGTACTTC
V gene: TRBV6-5; J gene: TRBJ2-7; clone size: few; D gene: .; CDR3 protein: CASRKGQLNYEQYF; CDR3 DNA: TGTGCCAGCAGAAAAGGGCAGTTAAACTACGAGCAGTACTTC